The 9 T cell receptor beta chains below all came from one sample that was sequenced in a study of blood T cell repertoires in COVID-19. TCRdb's table, derived via immunoSEQ multiplex PCR, lists solely in-frame clones and lacks some. The profile shows approximately 210,000 clones, about 90% of them singletons. Sequenced sample: peripheral blood. The receptors stem from a man between 18 and 35 years old with active or convalescent COVID-19.

The rearrangement links TRBV6-2 or TRBV6-3 to TRBJ1-6, with D possibly TRBD1 on 5 matching bases. The CDR3 spans 13 residues. Looked up from germline, CDR1 is MNHEY and CDR2 is SVGEGT. Trimming took 4 bases from V and 11 from J, leaving 12 bases between them. As DNA, the CDR3 is TGTGCCAGCAGTTTAGGACAAGCGACACCCCTCCACTTT. Translated: CASSLGQATPLHF.

The chain employs TRBV18 and TRBJ1-1, with a weak D call TRBD1 (5 bases). Trimming cost V 3 bases and J 4 bases, with 12 bases left between them. CDR1 and CDR2 from the germline V gene are KGHSH and LQKENI. The CDR3 spans 14 residues. Here the CDR3 DNA reads TGTGCCAGCTCACCGGGACTAAGGAGCACTGAAGCTTTCTTT. This codes for CASSPGLRSTEAFF.

The chain has TRBV15 and TRBJ1-3; 7 bases agree with TRBD1. The V and J ends lost 0 bases and 3 bases, in that order; junction bases with no gene match: 8. Germline CDR1 is LNHNV and CDR2 is YYDKDF (reference sequence). The CDR3 runs 17 residues. The CDR3 here is CATSRDPGTDLGNTIYF. CDR3 bases: TGTGCCACCAGCAGAGATCCCGGGACAGATCTTGGAAACACCATATATTTT.

This clone was detected only a few times. The CDR3 nucleotides are TGTGCCAGAAGCTTGGACCCGGGACTAGGGCCCCTCCGGGCCGGGGAGCTGTTTTTT. Translated: CARSLDPGLGPLRAGELFF. This chain joins TRBV5-3 and TRBJ2-2, with TRBD2 matching over 8 bases. TRBV5-3 is placed among ORFs of uncertain function. Germline trimming cut 0 bases from V and 6 bases from J; bases unmatched to any gene: 16. This CDR3 spans 19 amino acids.

The chain links TRBV27 to TRBJ1-2; D unclear. Deletions cut 3 bases from V and 2 bases from J, with 10 bases between. The CDR3 covers 14 residues. Germline V gives CDR1 MNHEY, CDR2 SMNVEV (reference sequence). The CDR3 spells CASSFSGGNYGYTF. CDR3 bases: TGTGCCAGCAGTTTCTCCGGCGGGAACTATGGCTACACCTTC.

The V and J genes are TRBV7-2 and TRBJ2-7, with 9 bases identical to TRBD2. The CDR3 is made up of 18 amino acids. V shed 0 bases and J 0 bases; nucleotides not matched to a gene: 9. The germline V gene encodes CDR1 SGHTA and CDR2 FQGNSA. CDR3 sequence reads: CASSLASRLAERSYEQYF. The DNA of the CDR3 is TGTGCCAGCAGCTTAGCCAGCAGACTAGCGGAACGCTCCTACGAGCAGTACTTC.

This clone was recorded only once. The chain is built from TRBV7-9 and TRBJ1-1, with a tentative D call TRBD1 (6 bases). Germline lookup yields CDR1 SEHNR and CDR2 FQNEAQ (reference sequence). The CDR3 runs to 15 residues. V lost 7 bases, J lost 1 base, and 16 bases lay in between. This chain's CDR3 is CASTPMTGANTEAFF. CDR3 nucleotide sequence: TGTGCCAGCACCCCGATGACAGGAGCGAACACTGAAGCTTTCTTT.

The chain carries TRBV25-1 and TRBJ2-1, with D perhaps matching TRBD2 (5 bases). Germline V CDR1 and CDR2: MGHDK, SYGVNS. The V and J ends lost 6 bases and 9 bases respectively, with 15 bases between them. The CDR3 has 13 amino acids. CDR3 protein: CASRLTAEGEQFF. CDR3 DNA sequence: TGTGCCAGCAGGCTTACAGCAGAGGGTGAGCAGTTCTTC.

The J gene is TRBJ2-2, the V gene TRBV7-2; D gene uncertain. The V and J ends lost 1 base and 2 bases respectively, with 5 bases between them. Germline V gene sequence: CDR1 SGHTA, CDR2 FQGNSA. The CDR3 is 14 amino acids. CDR3 sequence: CASSLVLNTGELFF. CDR3 DNA: TGTGCCAGCAGCTTAGTCCTTAACACCGGGGAGCTGTTTTTT.